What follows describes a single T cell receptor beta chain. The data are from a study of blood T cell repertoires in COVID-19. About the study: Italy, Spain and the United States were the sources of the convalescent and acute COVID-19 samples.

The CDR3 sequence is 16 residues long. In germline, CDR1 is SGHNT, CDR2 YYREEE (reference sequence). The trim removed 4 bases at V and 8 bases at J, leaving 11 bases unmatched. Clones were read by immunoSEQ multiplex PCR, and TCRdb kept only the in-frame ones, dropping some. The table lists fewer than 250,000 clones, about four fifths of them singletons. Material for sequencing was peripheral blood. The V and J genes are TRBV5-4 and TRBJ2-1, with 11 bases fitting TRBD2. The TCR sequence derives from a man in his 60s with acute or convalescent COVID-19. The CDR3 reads CASSLAGGTSLHEQFF. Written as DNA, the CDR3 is TGTGCCAGCAGCCTAGCGGGGGGAACCTCTTTGCATGAGCAGTTCTTC.